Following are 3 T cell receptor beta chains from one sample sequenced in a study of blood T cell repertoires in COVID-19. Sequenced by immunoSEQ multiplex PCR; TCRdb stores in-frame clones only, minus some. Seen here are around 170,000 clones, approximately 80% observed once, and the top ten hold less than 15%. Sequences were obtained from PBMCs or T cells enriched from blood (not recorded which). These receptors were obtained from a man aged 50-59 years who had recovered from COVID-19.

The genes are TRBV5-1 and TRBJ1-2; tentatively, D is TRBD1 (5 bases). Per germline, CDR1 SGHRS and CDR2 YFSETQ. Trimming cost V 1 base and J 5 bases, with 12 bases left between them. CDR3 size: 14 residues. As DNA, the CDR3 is TGCGCCAGCAGCTTGTCCCGGGACTCGTATGGCTACACCTTC. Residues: CASSLSRDSYGYTF.

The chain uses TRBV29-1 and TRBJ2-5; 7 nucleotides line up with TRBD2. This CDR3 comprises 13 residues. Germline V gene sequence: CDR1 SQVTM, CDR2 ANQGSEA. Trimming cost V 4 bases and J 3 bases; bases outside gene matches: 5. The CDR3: CSVGAGEEETQYF. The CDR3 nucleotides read TGCAGCGTTGGGGCGGGGGAAGAAGAGACCCAGTACTTC.

CDR3 DNA: TGCGCCAGCAGTGAGGGCAGAAACTATGGCTACACCTTC. Amino acids: CASSEGRNYGYTF. V and J are TRBV10-1 and TRBJ1-2; D gene ambiguous. This CDR3 is 13 amino acids long. Between the trimmed V and J ends, which lost 2 bases and 2 bases, there was a span of 6 bases. Germline CDR1 and CDR2: WNHNN and SYGVQD (reference sequence).